This record looks at one TCR beta chain sequence and its context. No antigen is known for it. This record belongs to a study of T cells in localized non-small cell lung cancer. The CDR3 runs 14 residues. Germline values: CDR1 SQVTM, CDR2 ANQGSEA. Deletions cut 2 bases from V and 3 bases from J, with 14 bases between. Data came from immunoSEQ multiplex PCR; TCRdb stores just in-frame clones and leaves some out. The data contain some 140,000 clones, roughly 90% of them singletons. General study findings and limits: An association was observed between higher blood T cell density and longer overall survival. Adjacent lung exhibited a median of about 50 among the 100 most abundant tumor clones.

This chain joins TRBV29-1 and TRBJ2-7; D is perhaps TRBD1 (6 bases). This clonotype was obtained from a female donor over 55 with stage I lung adenocarcinoma. This material consisted of peripheral blood, taken before any cancer treatment. The CDR3 is CSVEWGQGSYEQYF. The CDR3 DNA reads TGCAGCGTTGAATGGGGGCAGGGGAGCTACGAGCAGTACTTC.